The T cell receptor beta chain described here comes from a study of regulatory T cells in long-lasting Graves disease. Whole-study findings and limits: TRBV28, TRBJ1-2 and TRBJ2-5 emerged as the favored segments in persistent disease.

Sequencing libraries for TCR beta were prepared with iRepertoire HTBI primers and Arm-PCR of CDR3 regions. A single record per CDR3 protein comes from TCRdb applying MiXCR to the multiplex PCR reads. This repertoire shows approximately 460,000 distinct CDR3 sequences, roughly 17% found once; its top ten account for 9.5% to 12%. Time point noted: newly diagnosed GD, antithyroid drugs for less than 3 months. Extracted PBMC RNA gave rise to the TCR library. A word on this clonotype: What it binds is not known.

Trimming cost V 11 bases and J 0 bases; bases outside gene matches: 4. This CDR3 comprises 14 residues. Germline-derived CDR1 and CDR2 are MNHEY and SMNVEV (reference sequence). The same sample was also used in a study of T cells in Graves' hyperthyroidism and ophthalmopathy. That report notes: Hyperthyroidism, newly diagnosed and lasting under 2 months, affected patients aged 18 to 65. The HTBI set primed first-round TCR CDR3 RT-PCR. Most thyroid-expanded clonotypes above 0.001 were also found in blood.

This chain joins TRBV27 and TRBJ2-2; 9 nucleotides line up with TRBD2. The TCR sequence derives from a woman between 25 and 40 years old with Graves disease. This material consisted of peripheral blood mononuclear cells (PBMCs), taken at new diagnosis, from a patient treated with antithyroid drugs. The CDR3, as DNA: TGTGCCGCTCGACTAGCGGCGAACACCGGGGAGCTGTTTTTT. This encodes CAARLAANTGELFF.